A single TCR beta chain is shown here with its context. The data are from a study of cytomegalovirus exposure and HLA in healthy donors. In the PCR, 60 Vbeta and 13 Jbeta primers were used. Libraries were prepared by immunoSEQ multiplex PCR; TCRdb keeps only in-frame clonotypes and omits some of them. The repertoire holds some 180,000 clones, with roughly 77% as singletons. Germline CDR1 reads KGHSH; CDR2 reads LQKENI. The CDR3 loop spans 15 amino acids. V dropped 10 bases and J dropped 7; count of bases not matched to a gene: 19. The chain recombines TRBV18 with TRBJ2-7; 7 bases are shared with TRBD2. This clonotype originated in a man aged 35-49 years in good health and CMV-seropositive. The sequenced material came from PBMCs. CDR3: CATLYGGGSVGEQYF. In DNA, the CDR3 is TGTGCCACTCTATACGGCGGGGGATCCGTGGGGGAGCAGTACTTC.